A single sample is the source of the 17 T cell receptor beta chains below, sequenced in a study of CD8+CD57+ T cells in acquired aplastic anemia. For CDR3 and TCR beta VDJ profiling, genomic DNA was the template used. TCRdb reprocessed the reads via MiXCR and lists one record per CDR3 protein. The table has fewer than 45,000 distinct CDR3 sequences, 76% seen once. The sequenced material came from sorted CD4+, CD8+, or CD8+CD57+ T cells (not recorded which) from PBMCs. Source of these receptors: a human donor in good health, serving as a control.

The chain is built from TRBV7-9 and TRBJ1-2; D is unclear. Germline V CDR1 and CDR2: SEHNR, FQNEAQ (reference sequence). Between the trimmed V and J ends, which lost 9 bases and 4 bases, there was a span of 6 bases. The CDR3 runs to 10 residues. The DNA of the CDR3 is TGTGCCAGTAGGCCCTATGGCTACACCTTC. This gives the protein CASRPYGYTF.

This chain joins TRBV10-3 and TRBJ1-1; 9 bases are a match to TRBD1. Germline trimming cut 6 bases from V and 1 base from J; bases unmatched to any gene: 3. CDR1 is ENHRY and CDR2 is SYGVKD in the germline V gene. The CDR3 is 14 residues long. The CDR3 nucleotides are TGTGCCATCAGATGGGGACAGGGGAACACTGAAGCTTTCTTT. Its translation is CAIRWGQGNTEAFF.

Relative to its sample, this clonotype is medium-sized. The J gene is TRBJ2-1, the V gene TRBV14, with D possibly TRBD2 on 5 matching bases. The germline V gene has CDR1 SGHDN and CDR2 FVKESK. The V end was cut by 0 bases, the J end by 6 bases, with 18 bases between. The CDR3 is 17 residues long. The CDR3 is CASSQDVSGPYFNEQFF. The CDR3 DNA sequence: TGTGCCAGCAGCCAAGATGTGAGCGGACCTTACTTCAATGAGCAGTTCTTC.

V is TRBV2 and J is TRBJ1-1; D uncertain. The CDR3 runs 12 residues. Trimming removed 1 base at V and 6 bases at J, with 6 bases between. Germline CDR1 SNHLY, CDR2 FYNNEI. This chain's CDR3 is CASSEGFAEAFF. The CDR3, as DNA: TGTGCCAGCAGTGAAGGTTTCGCTGAAGCTTTCTTT.

Turning to this clonotype: Germline is not matched at one junction end, which may reflect a read error. The J gene is TRBJ2-1, the V gene TRBV15, with TRBD1 identical over 8 bases. This CDR3 comprises 12 residues. CDR1 LNHNV and CDR2 YYDKDF come from the germline V gene (reference sequence). The chain's CDR3 is CATSRTGDRFYF. The DNA of the CDR3 is TGTGCCACCAGCAGAACCGGGGACAGGTTCTACTTC.

The chain combines TRBV20-1 with TRBJ2-7, with 8 bases aligning to TRBD1. Germline V lookup: CDR1 DFQATT, CDR2 SNEGSKA (reference sequence). This CDR3 is 13 amino acids long. With V trimmed by 4 bases and J by 3 bases, 5 bases remained unmatched. The CDR3 reads CSAMRTGLYEQYF. CDR3 coding DNA: TGCAGTGCTATGCGGACAGGGCTCTACGAGCAGTACTTC.

J is TRBJ2-3 and V is TRBV6-2 or TRBV6-3; 13 positions match TRBD2. V lost 2 bases, J lost 1 base, and 6 bases stayed unmatched. From germline, CDR1 is MNHEY and CDR2 SVGEGT. The CDR3 covers 18 residues. The CDR3 sequence: CASSYPPLAGGRTDTQYF. In DNA form, the CDR3 reads TGTGCCAGCAGTTACCCCCCACTAGCGGGGGGGCGCACAGATACGCAGTATTTT.

The DNA for the CDR3 is TGTGCCAGCAGCGAATGGGACAGACATACTAACTATGGCTACACCTTC. This encodes CASSEWDRHTNYGYTF. The rearrangement uses TRBV9 and TRBJ1-2; 7 nucleotides line up with TRBD1. The V gene's germline CDR1 is SGDLS and CDR2 YYNGEE. The CDR3 length is 16 residues. J gave up 0 bases and V 3 bases, and 8 bases lay outside the gene matches.

The rearrangement uses TRBV2 and TRBJ1-5; 7 bases line up with TRBD1. This CDR3 region has 14 residues. CDR1 SNHLY and CDR2 FYNNEI come from the germline V gene. V lost 2 bases to trimming and J lost 7 bases; unmatched junction nucleotides: 5. The CDR3 loop is CASSESTGTQPQHF. The CDR3 DNA reads as TGTGCCAGCAGTGAATCGACAGGGACCCAGCCCCAGCATTTT.

This chain connects TRBV12-3 or TRBV12-4 to TRBJ2-1, with 11 bases that match TRBD2. V was clipped by 6 bases and J by 12 bases; unmatched bases: 19. The length of the CDR3 is 17 residues. CDR3 amino acids: CASSLSGLAGGHPTQFF. CDR3 coding DNA: TGTGCCAGCAGCTTGTCTGGGCTAGCGGGGGGACACCCAACGCAGTTCTTC.

The chain carries TRBV19 and TRBJ1-2; D might be TRBD1 (5 bases). V dropped 7 bases and J dropped 4 bases, with 19 bases sitting between them. The CDR3 contains 15 residues. The germline V gene has CDR1 LNHDA and CDR2 SQIVND (reference sequence). Here the CDR3 reads CASMRGTGPSYGYTF. In DNA, the CDR3 is TGTGCCAGTATGAGGGGAACCGGTCCCTCCTATGGCTACACCTTC. The full variable domain, rest sourced from reference TRBV19 and TRBJ1-2, is DGGITQSPKYLFRKEGQNVTLSCEQNLNHDAMYWYRQDPGQGLRLIYYSQIVNDFQKGDIAEGYSVSREKKESFPLTVTSAQKNPTAFYLCASMRGTGPSYGYTFGSGTRLTVV.

This clonotype was found once. Here the CDR3 DNA reads TGTGCTAGGGAGTCCTATAATTCACCCCTCCACTTT. It specifies CARESYNSPLHF. The rearrangement joins TRBV19 to TRBJ1-6; D gene uncertain. The germline V gene has CDR1 LNHDA and CDR2 SQIVND (reference sequence). The length of the CDR3 is 12 residues. The full variable domain, with the rest looked up from reference TRBV19 and TRBJ1-6, is DGGITQSPKYLFRKEGQNVTLSCEQNLNHDAMYWYRQDPGQGLRLIYYSQIVNDFQKGDIAEGYSVSREKKESFPLTVTSAQKNPTAFYLCARESYNSPLHFGNGTRLTVT.

This chain joins TRBV5-1 and TRBJ1-5, with D unclear. Trimming took off 4 bases at V and 1 base at J, with 6 bases between the two ends. Germline CDR1 reads SGHRS; CDR2 reads YFSETQ. This CDR3 comprises 13 residues. The CDR3 DNA follows: TGCGCCAGCAGCCAAGGGAGCAATCAGCCCCAGCATTTT. This gives the protein CASSQGSNQPQHF.

The chain is built from TRBV10-2 and TRBJ2-1; no reliable D call. Trimming took 3 bases from V and 0 from J, leaving 3 bases between them. This CDR3 contains 13 residues. Germline CDR1 and CDR2: WSHSY and SAAADI. CDR3 sequence: CASSDSSYNEQFF. CDR3 nucleotides: TGCGCCAGCAGTGACAGCTCCTACAATGAGCAGTTCTTC.

CDR3 protein: CASKAISANTGELFF. The DNA of the CDR3 is TGTGCCAGTAAAGCAATCTCCGCGAACACCGGGGAGCTGTTTTTT. This sequence joins TRBV7-3 and TRBJ2-2; D gene ambiguous. Germline V gene data show CDR1 as SGHTA and CDR2 as FQGTGA. Trimming left V 9 bases short and J 0 bases short, with 14 bases between. This CDR3 is built from 15 residues. The full variable domain, rest sourced from reference TRBV7-3 and TRBJ2-2, is GAGVSQTPSNKVTEKGKYVELRCDPISGHTALYWYRQSLGQGPEFLIYFQGTGAADDSGLPNDRFFAVRPEGSVSTLKIQRTERGDSAVYLCASKAISANTGELFFGEGSRLTVL.

The chain is built from TRBV11-1 and TRBJ2-7; 9 nucleotides align to TRBD2. The CDR3 length is 16 residues. The germline V gene encodes CDR1 SGHAT and CDR2 FQDESV (reference sequence). Trimming at V came to 5 bases and at J to 7 bases, leaving 15 bases not matched to a gene. Here the CDR3 reads CASSVLWPSGVGEQYF. Here the CDR3 DNA reads TGTGCCAGCAGCGTCCTGTGGCCTAGCGGGGTAGGAGAGCAGTACTTC.

This clonotype was counted only a few times. The chain links TRBV29-1 to TRBJ2-1; D remains unclear. The ends were cut back, 3 bases at V and 4 bases at J, with 7 bases in the middle. The CDR3 is 12 residues long. Germline V lookup: CDR1 SQVTM, CDR2 ANQGSEA. CDR3 sequence reads: CSVEVAYNEQFF. The CDR3 nucleotides read TGCAGCGTTGAGGTAGCATACAATGAGCAGTTCTTC.